The 22 T cell receptor beta chains below come from one sample, sequenced in a study of control samples from healthy donors and cancer patients. Using immunoSEQ multiplex PCR, the repertoire was profiled, and TCRdb retains in-frame clones only, with some absent. The sample contains some 90,000 clones, 85% to 90% of which appear only once. Sequenced material: blood. These receptors came from a woman in her sixties or seventies in good health.

The V gene is TRBV10-2, the J gene TRBJ1-6; D uncertain. The CDR3 runs to 14 residues. Germline CDR1 WSHSY, CDR2 SAAADI. V dropped 5 bases and J dropped 7 bases, with 12 bases sitting between them. The CDR3 nucleotides are TGCGCCAGCAGTCACGGCAGTGGGAATTCACCCCTCCACTTT. It encodes CASSHGSGNSPLHF.

The chain is built from TRBV5-1 and TRBJ1-1, with TRBD1 matching over 9 bases. The junction had 7 bases not matched to a gene; V was cut back by 2 bases and J by 5 bases. The length of the CDR3 is 15 residues. In germline, CDR1 is SGHRS, CDR2 YFSETQ. CDR3 region: CASSFTGGGGTEAFF. The CDR3 nucleotides are TGCGCCAGCAGCTTTACAGGGGGCGGTGGGACTGAAGCTTTCTTT.

Comment on this clone: This specimen includes other DNA sequences encoding the same CDR3. The V gene is TRBV7-2, the J gene TRBJ1-3; weak D call: TRBD1 (5 bases). V lost 5 bases, J lost 4 bases, and 9 bases lay in between. Germline CDR1 and CDR2: SGHTA and FQGNSA. The CDR3 contains 13 residues. The CDR3 loop is CASSRNRGNTIYF. DNA for the CDR3: TGTGCCAGCAGCCGAAACAGGGGAAACACCATATATTTT. Based on the CDR3 plus reference TRBV7-2 and TRBJ1-3, the full variable domain is GAGVSQSPSNKVTEKGKDVELRCDPISGHTALYWYRQSLGQGLEFLIYFQGNSAPDKSGLPSDRFSAERTGGSVSTLTIQRTQQEDSAVYLCASSRNRGNTIYFGEGSWLTVV.

This chain connects TRBV27 to TRBJ1-1, with D possibly being TRBD1 (6 bases). Germline loops: CDR1 MNHEY, CDR2 SMNVEV (reference sequence). The CDR3 length is 13 residues. The germline V and J ends were trimmed by 2 bases and 4 bases, with 8 bases remaining between them. The CDR3 reads CASSLKGGTEAFF. For the CDR3, the DNA is TGTGCCAGCAGTTTAAAAGGGGGCACTGAAGCTTTCTTT.

The CDR3 DNA follows: TGTGCCAGCTCACTTTTATCCCTAAGGACAGGGGGCATGAACACTGAAGCTTTCTTT. It is translated as CASSLLSLRTGGMNTEAFF. The rearrangement joins TRBV18 to TRBJ1-1, with 11 nucleotides matching TRBD1. Trimming at V came to 4 bases and at J to 0 bases, leaving 13 bases not matched to a gene. CDR3 length: 19 residues. Germline CDR1 and CDR2: KGHSH and LQKENI. The entire variable domain, with the rest obtained from reference TRBV18 and TRBJ1-1, is as follows: NAGVMQNPRHLVRRRGQEARLRCSPMKGHSHVYWYRQLPEEGLKFMVYLQKENIIDESGMPKERFSAEFPKEGPSILRIQQVVRGDSAAYFCASSLLSLRTGGMNTEAFFGQGTRLTVV.

The chain is built from TRBV5-6 and TRBJ2-3; D is ambiguous. This CDR3 has 13 residues. The ends were cut back, 0 bases at V and 9 bases at J, with 11 bases in the middle. Per the germline V gene, CDR1 is SGHDT and CDR2 is YYEEEE. CDR3 nucleotides: TGTGCCAGCAGCTTGGACTTTCAGCAAACGCAGTATTTT. It translates to CASSLDFQQTQYF.

This chain joins TRBV9 and TRBJ1-1; 7 nucleotides match TRBD1. The V gene end was trimmed by 2 bases and the J gene end by 5 bases; junction bases not matched to a gene: 3. This CDR3 is 13 amino acids long. The germline V gene has CDR1 SGDLS and CDR2 YYNGEE. CDR3 sequence reads: CASSVTGETEAFF. The CDR3 nucleotides are TGTGCCAGCAGCGTTACAGGGGAAACTGAAGCTTTCTTT.

CDR3 coding DNA: TGTGCCAGCAGTCCATACGGGGGGGCCTCCAATGAGCAGTTCTTC. Translation gives CASSPYGGASNEQFF. The rearrangement uses TRBV6-5 and TRBJ2-1; 8 positions match TRBD2. From germline, CDR1 is MNHEY and CDR2 SVGAGI. CDR3 size: 15 residues. V shed 5 bases and J 6 bases; nucleotides not matched to a gene: 9.

This chain links TRBV7-2 with TRBJ2-7; 13 nucleotides agree with TRBD2. CDR3 length: 15 residues. CDR1 SGHTA and CDR2 FQGNSA come from the germline V gene. Germline trimming cut 5 bases from V and 6 bases from J; bases unmatched to any gene: 7. CDR3 bases: TGTGCCAGCAGCGCTACTAGCGGGAGGGCCGGCGAGCAGTACTTC. Its translation is CASSATSGRAGEQYF.

This rearrangement joins TRBV21-1 to TRBJ2-2; the table calls TRBD2, which could not be checked here. TRBV21-1 is tagged as a pseudogene. This CDR3 region has 14 residues. CDR3 coding DNA: TGTGCCAGCAGCAAATCGGAGAGCACCGGGGAGCTGTTTTTT. Amino acids: CASSKSESTGELFF.

This chain uses TRBV9 with TRBJ2-1, with TRBD2 identical over 7 bases. From germline, CDR1 is SGDLS and CDR2 YYNGEE. The CDR3 runs 14 residues. V shed 2 bases and J 7 bases; nucleotides not matched to a gene: 6. Here the CDR3 reads CASSVRGGQNEQFF. The CDR3 nucleotides are TGTGCCAGCAGCGTGAGGGGAGGGCAAAATGAGCAGTTCTTC.

The chain combines TRBV4-3 with TRBJ2-4, with D possibly being TRBD1 (6 bases). Trimming shortened V by 1 base and J by 7 bases, and 11 bases separated the two germline ends. Germline CDR1 is LGHNA and CDR2 is YSLEER. The CDR3 extends over 14 amino acids. DNA for the CDR3: TGCGCCAGCAGCCAAGGGGGAAGGGGGAACATTCAGTACTTC. It specifies CASSQGGRGNIQYF.

The J gene is TRBJ2-2, the V gene TRBV9; D ambiguous. Germline V gene sequence: CDR1 SGDLS, CDR2 YYNGEE. The length of the CDR3 is 16 residues. V was clipped by 0 bases and J by 4 bases, with 13 bases between them. The CDR3 here is CASSVDVGSGTGELFF. CDR3 DNA sequence: TGTGCCAGCAGCGTAGACGTAGGGTCGGGCACCGGGGAGCTGTTTTTT.

V gene TRBV19 combines with J gene TRBJ2-3; D unclear. CDR1 is LNHDA and CDR2 is SQIVND in the germline V gene (reference sequence). V was shortened by 1 base and J by 6 bases, with 5 bases between the two germline ends. This CDR3 has 12 amino acids. The CDR3 reads CASSIVGDTQYF. The CDR3 coding sequence is TGTGCCAGTAGTATAGTAGGGGATACGCAGTATTTT.

This clone was detected once. The chain has TRBV7-2 and TRBJ2-5, with 13 bases that match TRBD2. J lost 1 base, V lost 2 bases, and 7 bases had no gene match. The CDR3 has 18 residues. Looked up from germline, CDR1 is SGHTA and CDR2 is FQGNSA. The CDR3 DNA is TGTGCCAGCAGCTTATACCGACTAGCGGGGGGTATCCAAGAGACCCAGTACTTC. Amino acid sequence: CASSLYRLAGGIQETQYF.

The rearrangement joins TRBV30 to TRBJ2-3, with 8 positions matching TRBD2. J lost 6 bases, V lost 5 bases, and 10 bases had no gene match. CDR1 GTSNPN and CDR2 SVGIG come from the germline V gene (reference sequence). This CDR3 has 14 residues. The CDR3 bases are TGTGCCTGGGCCTCTAGCGGGCCCTGGGATACGCAGTATTTT. Translated: CAWASSGPWDTQYF.

The chain is built from TRBV5-4 and TRBJ1-1, with 11 bases identical to TRBD1. Germline CDR1 and CDR2: SGHNT and YYREEE (reference sequence). V lost 2 bases to trimming and J lost 6 bases; unmatched junction nucleotides: 6. The CDR3 runs to 15 residues. The CDR3 DNA follows: TGTGCCAGCAGCTTAAGGACAGGGGGCGACGCTGAAGCTTTCTTT. Protein product: CASSLRTGGDAEAFF.

This clone was counted at least ten times. This chain links TRBV7-2 with TRBJ2-7; D may match TRBD1 or TRBD2 (5 bases each). V was cut by 0 bases and J by 6 bases, with 9 bases left in between. In germline, CDR1 is SGHTA, CDR2 FQGNSA. The CDR3 has 13 residues. CDR3 amino acids: CASSLALRGEQYF. The CDR3 DNA sequence: TGTGCCAGCAGCTTAGCTTTGAGGGGCGAGCAGTACTTC.

The chain combines TRBV2 with TRBJ1-4, with D uncertain. CDR1 SNHLY and CDR2 FYNNEI come from the germline V gene. V was trimmed by 6 bases and J by 4 bases, leaving 12 bases between them. The CDR3 has 14 amino acids. In DNA form, the CDR3 reads TGTGCCAGCAGCGCCGTTACGAGTAATGAAAAACTGTTTTTT. It translates to CASSAVTSNEKLFF.

The J gene is TRBJ2-4, the V gene TRBV5-5; 7 bases line up with TRBD2. The V gene's germline CDR1 is SGHKS and CDR2 YYEKEE (reference sequence). CDR3 length: 14 amino acids. V lost 5 bases to trimming and J lost 1 base; unmatched junction nucleotides: 3. The CDR3 region has the DNA TGTGCCAGCAGGGTTAGCGGGGCCAAAAACATTCAGTACTTC. It encodes CASRVSGAKNIQYF.

This clone was seen more than once but under ten times. The chain has TRBV28 and TRBJ2-7; no clear D. Germline CDR1 reads MDHEN; CDR2 reads SYDVKM. Trimming removed 3 bases from V and 4 bases from J, with 10 bases in between. The length of the CDR3 is 13 residues. CDR3 sequence: CASSFWRVYEQYF. The CDR3, as DNA: TGTGCCAGCAGTTTCTGGCGAGTTTACGAGCAGTACTTC.

This chain links TRBV9 with TRBJ2-5; D unresolved. V gave up 2 bases and J gave up 5 bases, with 16 bases separating them. Per the germline V gene, CDR1 is SGDLS and CDR2 is YYNGEE. The CDR3 contains 15 residues. The CDR3 DNA reads as TGTGCCAGCAGCGTTCGGAACGCAAACCGGGAGACCCAGTACTTC. It translates to CASSVRNANRETQYF.